This T cell receptor (beta chain) was recorded in a study of beta chain features in type 1 diabetes. CDR1 and CDR2 (germline): SNHLY, FYNNEI. With V trimmed by 4 bases and J by 1 base, 0 bases remained unmatched. CDR3 size: 14 residues. General study findings and limits: Researchers report that Type 1 diabetes patients had moderately but significantly shorter TCRB CDR3s across all four CD4+ subsets. Among patients, naive, central memory and Treg TCRB repertoires appeared more similar than among healthy donors.

Concerning this clone itself: Its antigen is unknown.

Sequencing targeted expressed TCRB transcripts, as all isolated RNA had been reverse transcribed. Using immunoSEQ multiplex PCR, the repertoire was profiled, and TCRdb retains in-frame clones only, with some absent. Of about 160,000 clones listed, around 7.8% are singletons. The source of this sequence is a middle-aged woman with type 1 diabetes. Sequencing used central memory CD4+ T cells from blood. The J gene is TRBJ2-2, the V gene TRBV2, with 7 nucleotides matching TRBD2. The CDR3, as DNA: TGTGCCAGCAGTGCGGGGGGGAACACCGGGGAGCTGTTTTTT. As protein: CASSAGGNTGELFF.